This record looks at one T cell receptor beta chain sequence and its context. Per germline, CDR1 MNHEY and CDR2 SVGAGI. V was shortened by 6 bases and J by 10 bases, with 15 bases between the two germline ends. There are 12 residues in the CDR3. This specimen belongs to a study of blood T cell repertoires in COVID-19. Study context: Whether acute or convalescent, the COVID-19 samples came from the United States, Italy and Spain. Nucleic acid was either cDNA or gDNA, and it came from T cells, B-cell-depleted T cells, or PBMCs.

In the authors' workflow: Amplification of reference gene primers provided the estimated nucleated cell counts. Assay: immunoSEQ multiplex PCR; the TCRdb copy retains only in-frame clones and omits some. That table furnishes V, J and clone size, whereas the DNA furnished D and trimming. Among 90,000 to 120,000 clones listed, approximately 90% were seen once. The chain carries TRBV6-5 and TRBJ1-1; the D gene is possibly TRBD1 (5 bases). Material for sequencing was peripheral blood. This receptor was obtained from a woman aged 30 to 39 with acute or convalescent COVID-19. Written as DNA, the CDR3 is TGTGCCAGCAGAAAAGGTCAGGGTGGAGCTTTCTTT. Encoded protein: CASRKGQGGAFF.